The source of this T cell receptor beta chain is a study of T cell responses to AZD1222 COVID-19 vaccine. The protocol was immunoSEQ multiplex PCR, while the TCRdb copy is restricted to in-frame clones and leaves out a portion. This table has around 67,000 clones, around 84% appearing once. CDR1 is SGHVS and CDR2 is FNYEAQ in the germline V gene. Trimming took off 4 bases at V and 2 bases at J, with 11 bases between the two ends. The CDR3 contains 14 residues. The chain recombines TRBV7-6 with TRBJ2-5; D is perhaps TRBD2 (5 bases). The sample in question was peripheral blood, obtained on day 0 of AZD1222 vaccination. The clonotype was recovered from an adult in good health. The CDR3 reads CASSSSLEQETQYF. The CDR3 DNA reads TGTGCCAGCAGCTCTTCACTAGAGCAAGAGACCCAGTACTTC.